This T cell receptor beta chain comes out of a study of blood T cell repertoires in COVID-19. Germline-derived CDR1 and CDR2 are SGHAT and FQNNGV. The ends were cut back, 5 bases at V and 5 bases at J, with 12 bases in the middle. This CDR3 region has 13 residues. Some clones are missing from TCRdb's copy, which holds only in-frame ones; the method was immunoSEQ multiplex PCR. The sample includes approximately 360,000 clones, roughly 88% of them seen just once. The chain has TRBV11-2 and TRBJ1-2, with D perhaps matching TRBD1 (6 bases). The receptor's source is a woman aged 25 to 39 with acute COVID-19. The sample comprised PBMCs or T cells enriched from blood (not recorded which). The CDR3 DNA is TGTGCCAGCAGCCCGTCAGGGGAATATGGCTACACCTTC. This encodes CASSPSGEYGYTF.